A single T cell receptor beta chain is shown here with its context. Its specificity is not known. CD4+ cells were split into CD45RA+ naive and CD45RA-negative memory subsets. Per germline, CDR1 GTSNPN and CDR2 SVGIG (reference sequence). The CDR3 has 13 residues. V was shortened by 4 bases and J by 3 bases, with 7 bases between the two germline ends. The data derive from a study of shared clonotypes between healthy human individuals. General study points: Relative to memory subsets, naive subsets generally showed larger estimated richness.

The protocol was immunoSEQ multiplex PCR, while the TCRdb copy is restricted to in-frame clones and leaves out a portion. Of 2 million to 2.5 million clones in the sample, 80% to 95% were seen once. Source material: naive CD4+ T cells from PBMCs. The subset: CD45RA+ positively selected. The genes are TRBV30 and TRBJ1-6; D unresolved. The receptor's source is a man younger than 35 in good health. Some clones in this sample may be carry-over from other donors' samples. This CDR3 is CAWTGFYNSPLHF. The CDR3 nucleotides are TGTGCCTGGACGGGATTCTATAATTCACCCCTCCACTTT.